The 5 T cell receptor beta chains below all came from one sample that was sequenced in a study of T cell repertoires in cytomegalovirus infection. Which antigens these TCRs recognize remains unknown. TCRdb used MiXCR to reprocess the reads, holding one entry per CDR3 protein. Here the sample spans about 770,000 distinct CDR3 sequences, almost 30% being singletons. The source was cultured CD8+ T cells from PBMCs, collected from culture after CMV antigen stimulation. The receptor set was obtained from a human donor in good health (CMV status not recorded). Some clones in this sample may be carry-over from other donors' samples.

To note about this clonotype: The germline gene is not matched at one end of the junction; a read error may be the cause. V gene TRBV7-6 combines with J gene TRBJ1-2; possibly TRBD1 for D (6 bases). Germline CDR1 and CDR2: SGHVS and FNYEAQ. The CDR3 is 16 amino acids. The CDR3 nucleotides read TGTGCCAACAGCGATCCCGGACAGCCGGGAAACTATGGCTACACCTTC. Translating gives CANSDPGQPGNYGYTF.

This chain connects TRBV27 to TRBJ1-2, with 9 bases that match TRBD1. The CDR3 consists of 16 residues. V lost 4 bases, J lost 1 base, and 7 bases stayed unmatched. The germline V gene encodes CDR1 MNHEY and CDR2 SMNVEV (reference sequence). The CDR3 DNA follows: TGTGCCAGCAGTTGGGGGACAGGGACCTTTAACTATGGCTACACCTTC. It specifies CASSWGTGTFNYGYTF.

CDR3 residues: CASSPTQSYEQYF. For the CDR3, the DNA is TGTGCCAGCTCACCGACACAATCCTACGAGCAGTACTTC. V gene TRBV18 combines with J gene TRBJ2-7; D gene uncertain. Trimming stripped 3 bases from V and 1 base from J, with 7 bases between. This CDR3 is 13 amino acids long. From germline, CDR1 is KGHSH and CDR2 LQKENI.

This clonotype was counted a few times. The chain carries TRBV20-1 and TRBJ1-6; D is unclear. Trimming stripped 5 bases from V and 4 bases from J, with 27 bases between. CDR3 length equals 19 residues. Germline assignment: CDR1 DFQATT and CDR2 SNEGSKA (reference sequence). The CDR3 nucleotides are TGCAGTGCTGCGGAATACCCGTTACCTCGGGGTCCTTATAATTCACCCCTCCACTTT. It specifies CSAAEYPLPRGPYNSPLHF.

In its sample, this clonotype was seen a few times. This chain joins TRBV27 and TRBJ1-6; D is unclear. V was pared by 5 bases and J by 7 bases, with 9 bases between. Germline lookup yields CDR1 MNHEY and CDR2 SMNVEV (reference sequence). CDR3 size: 13 residues. In DNA, the CDR3 is TGTGCCAGCAGTCCAATACAGAATTCACCCCTCCACTTT. This translates into CASSPIQNSPLHF.